The 30 T cell receptor beta chains below were found in one sample sequenced in a study of human versus mouse CDR3 diversity and MHC coevolution. Libraries were prepared by immunoSEQ multiplex PCR; TCRdb keeps only in-frame clonotypes and omits some of them. The repertoire holds 50,000 to 70,000 clones, with roughly 93% as singletons. Sequencing was carried out using naive CD4+ T cells from blood. Subset noted: CD45RO-negative CD62L-positive naive CD4 T cells. The receptors were sampled from a person in their sixties or seventies in good health.

The chain employs TRBV7-2 and TRBJ1-5; 10 bases agree with TRBD1. In germline, CDR1 is SGHTA, CDR2 FQGNSA. The CDR3 spans 16 residues. V lost 1 base to trimming and J lost 7 bases; unmatched junction nucleotides: 7. DNA of the CDR3: TGTGCCAGCAGCTTAGGGAGGGGACAGGGGTTGCAGCCCCAGCATTTT. Protein sequence: CASSLGRGQGLQPQHF.

The rearrangement uses TRBV10-3 and TRBJ2-6; 8 nucleotides agree with TRBD1. Germline CDR1 is ENHRY and CDR2 is SYGVKD. V dropped 5 bases and J dropped 3; count of bases not matched to a gene: 0. This CDR3 region has 14 residues. CDR3 sequence reads: CAISTGGGANVLTF. CDR3 in DNA: TGTGCCATCAGTACAGGGGGTGGGGCCAACGTCCTGACTTTC.

V is TRBV4-1 and J is TRBJ1-2, with TRBD1 matching over 8 bases. Germline assignment: CDR1 MGHRA and CDR2 YSYEKL. CDR3 length equals 16 residues. V lost 0 bases and J lost 5; bases outside the gene matches: 8. CDR3 in DNA: TGCGCCAGCAGCCAAGACGCCCAGGGGGCAATTTATGGCTACACCTTC. As protein: CASSQDAQGAIYGYTF.

The chain couples TRBV18 to TRBJ2-2; 9 bases are a match to TRBD2. Trimming cost V 3 bases and J 5 bases; bases outside gene matches: 7. The CDR3 is 16 residues long. In germline, CDR1 is KGHSH, CDR2 LQKENI. CDR3 protein: CASSPLLAGETGELFF. The CDR3 DNA is TGTGCCAGCTCACCCTTGTTAGCGGGAGAAACCGGGGAGCTGTTTTTT. Full variable domain (rest looked up from reference TRBV18 and TRBJ2-2): NAGVMQNPRHLVRRRGQEARLRCSPMKGHSHVYWYRQLPEEGLKFMVYLQKENIIDESGMPKERFSAEFPKEGPSILRIQQVVRGDSAAYFCASSPLLAGETGELFFGEGSRLTVL.

This clone was observed once. This chain joins TRBV4-1 and TRBJ2-2; TRBD2 matches at 8 bases. V shed 4 bases, J shed 1 base, and the junction held 5 bases outside the gene matches. The germline V gene encodes CDR1 MGHRA and CDR2 YSYEKL. This CDR3 contains 16 residues. CDR3 sequence: CASSPLAEVNTGELFF. The CDR3 DNA is TGCGCCAGCAGCCCACTAGCGGAGGTGAACACCGGGGAGCTGTTTTTT.

The chain joins TRBV5-1 to TRBJ1-1, with D unclear. Trimming stripped 4 bases from V and 4 bases from J, with 14 bases between. Germline values: CDR1 SGHRS, CDR2 YFSETQ. This CDR3 region has 14 residues. CDR3 sequence (DNA): TGCGCCAGCAGCCGACAAGCCGTTAGCACTGAAGCTTTCTTT. Its translation is CASSRQAVSTEAFF.

The chain combines TRBV6-1 with TRBJ2-2, with TRBD2 matching over 10 bases. Germline-derived CDR1 and CDR2 are MNHNS and SASEGT. This CDR3 is built from 15 residues. V shed 8 bases, J shed 3 bases, and the junction held 6 bases outside the gene matches. The CDR3, as DNA: TGTGCCAGCCGGAGTACTAGCGGGGACACCGGGGAGCTGTTTTTT. Translating gives CASRSTSGDTGELFF.

Concerning this clone: Different DNA sequences within this sample yield the same CDR3. The chain is built from TRBV18 and TRBJ2-7, with TRBD2 matching 9 bases. CDR1 is KGHSH and CDR2 is LQKENI in the germline V gene. The length of the CDR3 is 15 residues. V gave up 0 bases and J gave up 5 bases; unmatched junction bases: 5. The CDR3 region has the DNA TGTGCCAGCTCACCACCTAGCGGGAGAGGCGACGAGCAGTACTTC. Translating gives CASSPPSGRGDEQYF.

The chain combines TRBV5-5 with TRBJ2-3, with 7 bases identical to TRBD1. This CDR3 contains 15 residues. Germline V gene data show CDR1 as SGHKS and CDR2 as YYEKEE (reference sequence). Losses at the gene ends were 6 bases for V and 2 bases for J; bases not matched to a gene: 9. The CDR3 bases are TGTGCCAGCACCCGAGACAGGGCCCACACAGATACGCAGTATTTT. It translates to CASTRDRAHTDTQYF.

The rearrangement joins TRBV13 to TRBJ2-5; 15 bases are shared with TRBD2. CDR3 length: 21 residues. Germline-derived CDR1 and CDR2 are PRHDT and FYEKMQ (reference sequence). J gave up 5 bases and V 3 bases, and 19 bases lay outside the gene matches. CDR3 bases: TGTGCCAGCAGCTTTTCCCCCAGGCTCCGGACTAGCGGGAGGGCCCGGGAGACCCAGTACTTC. It is translated as CASSFSPRLRTSGRARETQYF.

The chain joins TRBV7-7 to TRBJ2-7, with TRBD1 matching over 9 bases. Looked up from germline, CDR1 is SSHAT and CDR2 is FNYEAQ (reference sequence). J gave up 9 bases and V 5 bases, and 8 bases lay outside the gene matches. The CDR3 sequence is 13 residues long. As DNA, the CDR3 is TGTGCCAGCAGCCCCACGGGACAGGGATTGCAGTACTTC. This codes for CASSPTGQGLQYF.

The chain uses TRBV7-3 and TRBJ2-3; 10 positions agree with TRBD2. Germline V gene lookup returns CDR1 SGHTA and CDR2 FQGTGA. With V trimmed by 5 bases and J by 6 bases, 5 bases remained unmatched. The CDR3 runs 14 residues. CDR3 amino acids: CASSASGRLDTQYF. DNA for the CDR3: TGTGCCAGCAGCGCTAGCGGGAGACTGGATACGCAGTATTTT.

The rearrangement joins TRBV11-2 to TRBJ2-5; 7 bases fit TRBD2. Germline trimming cut 4 bases from V and 3 bases from J; bases unmatched to any gene: 8. The CDR3 spans 15 residues. The germline V gene has CDR1 SGHAT and CDR2 FQNNGV. CDR3 loop: CASSSGWGREETQYF. The DNA of the CDR3 is TGTGCCAGCAGCTCTGGGTGGGGGAGGGAAGAGACCCAGTACTTC.

J is TRBJ2-1 and V is TRBV11-3, with unresolved D. The CDR3 totals 13 residues. Trimming pared 2 bases from V and 7 bases from J, leaving 9 bases between. The germline V gene encodes CDR1 SGHNT and CDR2 YENEEA. The DNA for the CDR3 is TGTGCCAGCAGCTTAAATTTTGCGAATGAGCAGTTCTTC. Its translation: CASSLNFANEQFF. Full variable domain (remainder filled in from reference TRBV11-3 and TRBJ2-1): EAGVVQSPRYKIIEKKQPVAFWCNPISGHNTLYWYLQNLGQGPELLIRYENEEAVDDSQLPKDRFSAERLKGVDSTLKIQPAELGDSAVYLCASSLNFANEQFFGPGTRLTVL.

J is TRBJ2-3 and V is TRBV5-4, with 13 bases lining up with TRBD2. Germline CDR1 is SGHNT and CDR2 is YYREEE (reference sequence). The length of the CDR3 is 16 residues. With V trimmed by 0 bases and J by 7 bases, 5 bases remained unmatched. The CDR3 loop is CASSLELAGGLNTQYF. CDR3 DNA sequence: TGTGCCAGCAGCTTGGAACTAGCGGGAGGGTTAAATACGCAGTATTTT.

The chain has TRBV6-1 and TRBJ1-3; TRBD1 is a possible D gene (5 bases). V was shortened by 7 bases and J by 0 bases, with 13 bases between the two germline ends. The CDR3 spans 15 residues. Germline assignment: CDR1 MNHNS and CDR2 SASEGT. The CDR3 loop is CASTAWGVSGNTIYF. The CDR3 DNA follows: TGTGCCAGCACGGCCTGGGGGGTCTCTGGAAACACCATATATTTT.

Only a few counts were recorded for this clone. The chain joins TRBV6-1 to TRBJ1-5; a weak D match, TRBD1 (6 bases). The CDR3 extends over 15 amino acids. CDR1 is MNHNS and CDR2 is SASEGT in the germline V gene. V dropped 0 bases and J dropped 3 bases, with 9 bases sitting between them. CDR3 protein: CASSEANRANQPQHF. In DNA, the CDR3 is TGTGCCAGCAGTGAAGCGAACAGGGCCAATCAGCCCCAGCATTTT.

The chain joins TRBV7-8 to TRBJ2-5; 8 nucleotides match TRBD2. The CDR3 consists of 14 residues. J lost 4 bases, V lost 5 bases, and 6 bases had no gene match. Germline CDR1 reads SGHVS; CDR2 reads FQNEAQ. Here the CDR3 DNA reads TGTGCCAGCAGCGACGAAGCGGGAGTAGAGACCCAGTACTTC. It is translated as CASSDEAGVETQYF.

The V call is TRBV5-6, the J call TRBJ2-2, with TRBD1 identical over 7 bases. This CDR3 contains 15 residues. CDR1 SGHDT and CDR2 YYEEEE come from the germline V gene. The V gene end was trimmed by 4 bases and the J gene end by 8 bases; junction bases not matched to a gene: 11. CDR3 DNA: TGTGCCAGCAGCGCCCGGGACAGAGTCGTTGGGGAGCTGTTTTTT. It codes for CASSARDRVVGELFF.

This sequence joins TRBV5-4 and TRBJ2-7, with D maybe TRBD2 (5 bases). The germline V gene encodes CDR1 SGHNT and CDR2 YYREEE (reference sequence). The CDR3 totals 14 residues. The V gene lost 2 bases and the J gene lost 5 bases, with 14 bases spanning the gap. The chain's CDR3 is CASSFRGTANEQYF. DNA of the CDR3: TGTGCCAGCAGCTTCCGGGGAACGGCCAACGAGCAGTACTTC.

The J gene is TRBJ2-5, the V gene TRBV5-4; the match to TRBD1 covers 8 bases. Germline V gives CDR1 SGHNT, CDR2 YYREEE (reference sequence). The CDR3 has 16 amino acids. Germline trimming cut 0 bases from V and 5 bases from J; bases unmatched to any gene: 9. The CDR3 DNA follows: TGTGCCAGCAGCTTGGGTTCAGGGGGCACTGGGGAGACCCAGTACTTC. It is translated as CASSLGSGGTGETQYF.

V and J are TRBV5-1 and TRBJ2-2, with D hard to call. V shed 4 bases and J shed 1 base, with 11 bases lying between them. Germline CDR1 SGHRS, CDR2 YFSETQ. The CDR3 is 15 amino acids. The CDR3 region is CASSATAENTGELFF. As DNA, the CDR3 is TGCGCCAGCAGCGCGACCGCGGAGAACACCGGGGAGCTGTTTTTT.

The chain is built from TRBV9 and TRBJ2-6, with TRBD1 as a possible D gene (6 bases). Germline-derived CDR1 and CDR2 are SGDLS and YYNGEE. Trimming shortened V by 2 bases and J by 4 bases, and 16 bases separated the two germline ends. This CDR3 is built from 17 residues. The CDR3 nucleotides are TGTGCCAGCAGCGTCCTACGGGACATCCCCGGGGCCAACGTCCTGACTTTC. It specifies CASSVLRDIPGANVLTF.

V usage is TRBV19 and J usage is TRBJ2-2; 12 nucleotides align to TRBD2. The CDR3 extends over 15 amino acids. Trimming removed 10 bases from V and 3 bases from J; junction bases left unmatched: 6. Germline assignment: CDR1 LNHDA and CDR2 SQIVND (reference sequence). The CDR3 reads CATNRLAGDTGELFF. The CDR3 DNA reads as TGTGCCACAAACCGACTAGCGGGAGACACCGGGGAGCTGTTTTTT.

This clone was recorded only once. The chain recombines TRBV6-5 with TRBJ2-7, with D possibly TRBD2 on 6 matching bases. CDR1 and CDR2 from the germline V gene are MNHEY and SVGAGI. Trimming cost V 7 bases and J 3 bases, with 13 bases left between them. CDR3 length: 13 residues. CDR3 amino acids: CASKLGGGYEQYF. The CDR3 DNA follows: TGTGCCAGCAAGTTGGGGGGAGGCTACGAGCAGTACTTC.

The chain uses TRBV18 and TRBJ1-2; D might be TRBD1 (5 bases). Trimming took 4 bases from V and 6 from J, leaving 9 bases between them. The CDR3 is made up of 12 amino acids. The germline CDR1 and CDR2 sequences are KGHSH and LQKENI. CDR3 coding DNA: TGTGCCAGCTCACTTCGGACACATGGCTACACCTTC. Translated, it gives CASSLRTHGYTF.

The chain combines TRBV5-5 with TRBJ1-5, with D possibly being TRBD1 (5 bases). The CDR3 has 15 residues. Trimming took off 2 bases at V and 6 bases at J, with 15 bases between the two ends. The germline gives CDR1 SGHKS, CDR2 YYEKEE (reference sequence). The DNA for the CDR3 is TGTGCCAGCAGCTTTCGTCCGGGACTCCGTCAGCCCCAGCATTTT. Protein sequence: CASSFRPGLRQPQHF.

This chain links TRBV7-7 with TRBJ2-7, with 9 bases matching TRBD1. The CDR3 loop spans 14 amino acids. CDR1 SSHAT and CDR2 FNYEAQ come from the germline V gene (reference sequence). The V and J ends lost 5 bases and 1 base, in that order; junction bases with no gene match: 3. The CDR3 nucleotides are TGTGCCAGCAGCCCCGGGACAGGGTCCTACGAGCAGTACTTC. Amino acid sequence: CASSPGTGSYEQYF.

J is TRBJ2-7 and V is TRBV5-4; 8 bases are shared with TRBD1. From germline, CDR1 is SGHNT and CDR2 YYREEE (reference sequence). Unmatched junction bases numbered 12, after V lost 7 bases and J lost 6 bases. The CDR3 length is 14 residues. CDR3 loop: CASGPFGQGFEQYF. The CDR3 DNA is TGTGCCAGCGGTCCTTTCGGACAGGGTTTCGAGCAGTACTTC.

The chain joins TRBV6-4 to TRBJ2-6, with 8 bases fitting TRBD1. The J segment lost 2 bases and the V segment lost 3 bases, leaving 6 bases of the junction unmatched. Germline V gives CDR1 MRHNA, CDR2 SNTAGT. The CDR3 sequence is 17 residues long. DNA of the CDR3: TGTGCCAGCAGTGAGGGACAGGCCCTCACTGGGGCCAACGTCCTGACTTTC. Translation gives CASSEGQALTGANVLTF.